This TCR beta chain stems from a study of shared clonotypes between healthy human individuals (dated by TCRdb to the early 2020s). The study in broad terms: The cohort included a few men and a couple of women between 18 and 49 years of age. For each donor, three plates each were used for CD4 naive and CD4 memory, two plates were used for CD8 naive, and one plate was used for CD8 memory. Libraries were prepared and TCR repertoires were sequenced by different laboratories using diverse techniques, in order to increase sequencing depth and limit assay-specific biases. Leukapheresis yielded between about 0.94 and 9 billion PBMCs per donor. The study deeply sequenced blood TCR repertoires of about 5 healthy adults to estimate repertoire size and the extent of clonotype sharing between individuals. Overall study results and their limits: Incomplete sequencing was indicated by rarefaction of sorted-subset datasets, despite the large sequencing depth. Sampling was limited to blood, and TCR repertoires in tissue likely differ from TCR repertoires in blood. Estimated clonotype richness was generally larger for naive than for memory subsets. Sharing across a handful of donors was observed for about 5% of naive CD4, over 3% of naive CD8, 2% to 2.5% of memory CD4, and roughly 0.4% of memory CD8 clonotypes. The small number of donors limited the genetic and exposure-history diversity represented. Compared with non-shared clonotypes, the clonotypes found in all four sorted-subset donors had higher generation probabilities. Based on pairwise subsampling, the degree of clonotype sharing among donors was expected to be affected by sequencing depth.

TCR CDR3 regions were amplified from genomic DNA by multiplex PCR using the deep immunoSEQ assay. Extracted genomic DNA from each cell subset was distributed evenly across all wells of several immunoSEQ 96-well plates, and each plate was treated as a replicate. Each replicate PCR for sorted subsets received 200 ng genomic DNA, equal to around 32,000 T cell genomes. Purified libraries were quantified with a Qubit 3.0 fluorometer, sized on a Bioanalyzer 2100, and re-quantified with the KAPA Library Quantification kit. Each immunoSEQ 96-well plate was sequenced on its own single-read 150-cycle Illumina NextSeq 550 flow cell. The paper's data handling went like this. Because only junctional sequences without quality scores were contained in the immunoSEQ output, filtering matching that applied to full-length reads could not be performed. To assign V/J genes and CDR3, sequences were annotated using PyIR, a Python wrapper for IgBLAST v1.9, with IMGT germline references. Reads were removed for weak V/J assignments (E-value above 1e-6), missing CDR3, stop codons, out-of-frame junctions, or ambiguous translated residues. V3J clonotypes were defined as sequences sharing an identical inferred V gene, J gene, and CDR3 amino acid sequence. The percentage overlap between two repertoires was calculated by dividing the number of shared unique clonotypes by the size of the smaller repertoire. Richness of each repertoire was evaluated using RTK rarefaction, the Chao1 estimator, and Recon v2.1 estimates of unobserved clonotypes. Generation probabilities were computed with OLGA for all TCRbeta clonotypes obtained by the gDNA method from several donors. What TCRdb holds here is the immuneACCESS table cut down to in-frame rearrangements. Part of the clones is not present; checked against another copy, under half of the missing clones reflect an unresolved V gene, and the others are unexplained. That table supplies the V and J calls and clone size; D and trimming were determined from the DNA. The sample table records some 1,100,000 clones; 78% of these occur just once. In total, the top ten clones hold about 0.52% of the sample.

From the cysteine up to the phenylalanine, the CDR3 has a length of 15 residues. Only CDR3 DNA is held: 45 bases, read in frame from base 1. CDR1 MDHEN and CDR2 SYDVKM are derived from the germline V gene. Trimming removed 5 bases from V and 2 bases from J; the gene matches leave 7 bases unexplained. Healthy HIV-negative adults with no recently reported acute infections or vaccinations were included as donors. Every donor was a Caucasian adult residing in Nashville, Tennessee, USA. CD4+ T cells were enriched by magnetic negative selection; naive cells were then positively selected on CD45RA, and the negative fraction formed the memory subset. Blood was collected by leukapheresis, and PBMCs were isolated by Ficoll-Histopaque density gradient centrifugation and then cryopreserved in liquid nitrogen vapor phase. Purity and quantity of every magnetically sorted T cell population were checked by analytical flow cytometry. Each sorted fraction had its genomic DNA isolated and then quantified by UV absorbance on a Nanodrop 2000c.

Worth noting for this clone: Its antigen has not been determined. Per-nucleotide qualities are absent, and no much larger clonotype sits a single base away. Different DNA sequences within this sample yield the same CDR3.

Sequences were obtained from memory CD4+ T cells from PBMCs. This specimen's cell subset or site label, per the study, means: CD45RA-negative fraction. Here the chain combines TRBV28 and TRBJ2-7, with 9 central nucleotides matching TRBD1. This receptor was obtained from a man younger than 35 in good health. Some clones in this sample may be carry-over from other donors' samples. The CDR3 loop reads CASSVPGQGTYEQYF. Here is the DNA: TGTGCCAGCAGTGTACCGGGACAGGGTACCTACGAGCAGTACTTC.